These T cell receptor beta chains were read from a single sample in a study of T cells in Graves' hyperthyroidism and ophthalmopathy. TCRdb re-called the multiplex PCR reads through MiXCR, storing one row per CDR3 protein. Of a few hundred thousand distinct CDR3 sequences listed, around 16% are singletons. The sample comprised blood. The receptors here all came from a woman in her 30s with Graves' hyperthyroidism. CDR3s include the opening cysteine and the closing phenylalanine or tryptophan. The D gene is left open where the match is weak. Size is stated for part of the rows, as once, few or many counts, or as a class when the clone is expanded.

CDR3 DNA,CDR3 protein,J gene,D gene,clone size,V gene
TGTGCCAGCAGGAAGGACAGGGTGAACACTGAAGCTTTCTTT,CASRKDRVNTEAFF,TRBJ1-1,TRBD1,few,TRBV28
TGTGCCAGCAGTTTACAGGGGGCCGGTGGCTACACCTTC,CASSLQGAGGYTF,TRBJ1-2,TRBD1,many,TRBV4-2
TGTGCCAGCAGCCAAGTCCGAGCGGGCGAAAAACTGTTTTTT,CASSQVRAGEKLFF,TRBJ1-4,-,few,TRBV3-1
TGTGCCTCCACCCCGGGACAGGGAGACCAGCCCCAGCATTTT,CASTPGQGDQPQHF,TRBJ1-5,TRBD1,many,TRBV28
TGTGCCAGCAGCAGACTAGCGGGACTCACAGATACGCAGTATTTT,CASSRLAGLTDTQYF,TRBJ2-3,TRBD2,-,TRBV7-9
TGTGCCAGCAGTTCCCGCCAGCGGGAGTGGGGCTACGAGCAGTACTTC,CASSSRQREWGYEQYF,TRBJ2-7,TRBD2,many,TRBV28
TGTGCCAGCACCCACGGGACAGGGGATCGTAGCAATCAGCCCCAGCATTTT,CASTHGTGDRSNQPQHF,TRBJ1-5,TRBD1,many,TRBV2
TGTGCCACCAGTGACGCTGGACTGCAGGGAGCGGAGACCCAGTACTTC,CATSDAGLQGAETQYF,TRBJ2-5,-,few,TRBV24-1
TGTGCCTGGAGTGTACCCGCCGTGGGGCAGTTCTTC,CAWSVPAVGQFF,TRBJ2-1,-,many,TRBV30
TGTGCCAGCTACCCCCGTTGGCCGAATAGCACAGATACGCAGTATTTT,CASYPRWPNSTDTQYF,TRBJ2-3,-,many,TRBV7-3
TGTGCCAGCAGCAGGGGACAGGTGGTAGACGAGCAGTACTTC,CASSRGQVVDEQYF,TRBJ2-7,TRBD1,few,TRBV5-8
TGCGCCAGCAGCCAAGGTGTAACAGGGACCTATGGCTACACCTTC,CASSQGVTGTYGYTF,TRBJ1-2,-,-,TRBV4-3
TGTGCCAGCAGGCTAGGACAGGGGATTTACAATGAGCAGTTCTTC,CASRLGQGIYNEQFF,TRBJ2-1,TRBD1,-,TRBV2
TGTGCCTGGAGTAAAGCGGGAGGGCCTGGTAATGAGCAGTTCTTC,CAWSKAGGPGNEQFF,TRBJ2-1,TRBD2,many,TRBV30
TGTGCCAGCACCAACCCCTCGGGCTCCTACAATGAGCAGTTCTTC,CASTNPSGSYNEQFF,TRBJ2-1,-,few,TRBV6-1
TGTGCCAGCAGTTACGGGCAGGACAATGAGCAGTTCTTC,CASSYGQDNEQFF,TRBJ2-1,-,few,TRBV6-5
TGTGCCAGCAGCCAAGGGGACCTCACCACAGATACGCAGTATTTT,CASSQGDLTTDTQYF,TRBJ2-3,-,many,TRBV3-1
TGCGCCAGCAGCTTGGATGTGGTCGGGGGCTACACCTTC,CASSLDVVGGYTF,TRBJ1-2,-,few,TRBV5-1
TGTGCCAGCTCCTCGGCGAATGAGCAGTTCTTC,CASSSANEQFF,TRBJ2-1,-,many,TRBV18
TGCGCCAGCAGCTTGGATGGCTACACAGATACGCAGTATTTT,CASSLDGYTDTQYF,TRBJ2-3,-,many,TRBV5-1
TGTGCCAGCAGAGCAATGGCGGTGGGGAACAATGAGCAGTTCTTC,CASRAMAVGNNEQFF,TRBJ2-1,-,many,TRBV11-2
TGTGCCAGCAGGGGACAGGGGCGATTGTACGAGCAGTACTTC,CASRGQGRLYEQYF,TRBJ2-7,TRBD1,-,TRBV14
TGTGCCAGCAGCTTAGGGAGGACTACCGGGGCCAACGTCCTGACTTTC,CASSLGRTTGANVLTF,TRBJ2-6,-,few,TRBV7-3
TGTGCCATCAGGGAAACTATGGGGTCAGATACGCAGTATTTT,CAIRETMGSDTQYF,TRBJ2-3,-,-,TRBV10-3
TGTGCCAGCTCTCGGAGCGGGACAGCTGGAAACACCATATATTTT,CASSRSGTAGNTIYF,TRBJ1-3,TRBD1,-,TRBV7-2
TGCAGTGCTAGAGCGGTGGGCTTAGCCAAAAACATTCAGTACTTC,CSARAVGLAKNIQYF,TRBJ2-4,-,-,TRBV20-1
TGTGCCAGCAGACCCGGGACGGACACCGGGGAGCTGTTTTTT,CASRPGTDTGELFF,TRBJ2-2,-,-,TRBV6-2/TRBV6-3
TGTGCCAGCAGCTCAGGATTACAAGAGACCCAGTACTTC,CASSSGLQETQYF,TRBJ2-5,-,many,TRBV28
TGTGCCAGCAGTTCTTACAGGGACACGCAGTATTTT,CASSSYRDTQYF,TRBJ2-3,-,many,TRBV28
TGCAGTGCTAGAGGGGGTTTGAGTCGGGAGGGGGCCTACAATGAGCAGTTCTTC,CSARGGLSREGAYNEQFF,TRBJ2-1,TRBD2,many,TRBV20-1
TGTGCCAGCAGGATTGAACATGTGGGAGGGCCCGCCGGGGAGCTGTTTTTT,CASRIEHVGGPAGELFF,TRBJ2-2,TRBD2,few,TRBV7-9